The rows below give T cell receptor beta chains drawn from one sample of a study of blood T cell repertoires in COVID-19. The protocol was immunoSEQ multiplex PCR, while the TCRdb copy is restricted to in-frame clones and leaves out a portion. The sample shows more than 65,000 clones, 70% to 85% of them seen only once. The specimen sequenced was peripheral blood. The receptors shown here come from a woman between 50 and 59 years old with acute or convalescent COVID-19. The CDR3 runs from the conserved cysteine through the conserved F or W. D genes are given only for firm matches. Only part of the rows carry a size: once, few, many, or a class if the clone is expanded.

TRBJ1-2 TRBD1 - TRBV2 TGTGCCAGCACCTCGACAGGGGGCAGGTATGGCTACACCTTC CASTSTGGRYGYTF
TRBJ1-1 - - TRBV6-5 TGTGCCAGCAGCTCCCTCCGGGGGGTGGACACTGAAGCTTTCTTT CASSSLRGVDTEAFF
TRBJ2-1 TRBD2 - TRBV6-1 TGTGCCAGCAGTGAATCTAGCGGGGGGGCAGGTGAGCAGTTCTTC CASSESSGGAGEQFF
TRBJ2-1 TRBD1 - TRBV19 TGTGCCAGCAGCAAAGACAGGGATGAGCAGTTCTTC CASSKDRDEQFF
TRBJ2-3 - - TRBV4-2 TGTGCCAGCAGCCAAGATGTCAGCGGCCGCACAGATACGCAGTATTTT CASSQDVSGRTDTQYF
TRBJ1-1 - - TRBV3-1/TRBV3-2 TGTGCCAGCAGCCAAGATTTGGGGGGCACTGAAGCTTTCTTT CASSQDLGGTEAFF
TRBJ2-2 - - TRBV18 TGTGCCAGCTCACGAACCACCCCGGGCACCGGGGAGCTGTTTTTT CASSRTTPGTGELFF
TRBJ1-5 TRBD1 few TRBV12-3/TRBV12-4 TGTGCCAGCAGTTTTGACAGGGAACAGCCCCAGCATTTT CASSFDREQPQHF
TRBJ1-2 - few TRBV5-8 TGTGCCAGCAACCTCGACAGTTCTAACTATGGCTACACCTTC CASNLDSSNYGYTF
TRBJ2-7 - - TRBV7-9 TGTGCCAGCAGCTTAGGGGACACCTACGAGCAGTACTTC CASSLGDTYEQYF
TRBJ2-3 TRBD1 - TRBV18 TGTGCCAGCTCACCGACGGGACAGCTCACAGATACGCAGTATTTT CASSPTGQLTDTQYF
TRBJ1-2 - - TRBV2 TGTGCCAGCAGTGAAGCGGGGGGGGTGAGCTATGGCTACACCTTC CASSEAGGVSYGYTF
TRBJ2-3 - - TRBV6-1 TGTGCCAGCAGTGAACTGGCAGGCACAGATACGCAGTATTTT CASSELAGTDTQYF
TRBJ2-6 - - TRBV4-3 TGCGCCAGCAGCCAAGGTCAGGCTGGGGCCAACGTCCTGACTTTC CASSQGQAGANVLTF
TRBJ1-5 TRBD1 once TRBV2 TGTGCCAGCAGTCGGACAGGGAACGTCCAGCCCCAGCATTTT CASSRTGNVQPQHF
TRBJ2-7 TRBD1 - TRBV28 TGTGCCAGCAAGGGGGCCTTCTACGAGCAGTACTTC CASKGAFYEQYF
TRBJ1-1 - - TRBV3-1/TRBV3-2 TGTGCCAGCAGCCAAACGAGGGACACTGAAGCTTTCTTT CASSQTRDTEAFF
TRBJ2-7 - - TRBV7-2 TGTGCCAGCAGCTTAGGGCTCCACGAGCAGTACTTC CASSLGLHEQYF
TRBJ2-7 TRBD2 once TRBV4-1 TGCGCCAGCAGCCGAGGGACTAGCGGTCTCATATACGAGCAGTACTTC CASSRGTSGLIYEQYF
TRBJ1-1 - - TRBV6-2/TRBV6-3 TGTGCCAGCAGTTACTGGCAGGAGGACACTGAAGCTTTCTTT CASSYWQEDTEAFF
TRBJ2-2 TRBD1 - TRBV4-2 TGTGCCAGCAGCCAAGTGCCCGGGACAGGGAAGCCCGGGGAGCTGTTTTTT CASSQVPGTGKPGELFF
TRBJ1-1 - - TRBV30 TGTGCCTGGAGAAGGGGCAACACTGAAGCTTTCTTT CAWRRGNTEAFF
TRBJ1-3 - - TRBV29-1 TGCAGAAACCCAGGGCCCTCCTGCTCTGGAAACACCATATATTTT CRNPGPSCSGNTIYF
TRBJ1-1 TRBD1 - TRBV7-3 TGTGCCAGCAGCTTATTCGGGACAGGGGGTACTGAAGCTTTCTTT CASSLFGTGGTEAFF
TRBJ2-1 TRBD2 - TRBV12-3/TRBV12-4 TGTGCCAGTCTAGCGGGGACCTACAATGAGCAGTTCTTC CASLAGTYNEQFF
TRBJ1-2 - - TRBV27 TGTGCCAGCAAATTCGATTCGGACAGTTCCTATGGCTACACCTTC CASKFDSDSSYGYTF
TRBJ1-3 TRBD1 - TRBV25-1 TGTGCCAGCAGGGACAGGGGGACTGGAAACACCATATATTTT CASRDRGTGNTIYF
TRBJ1-1 - - TRBV12-3/TRBV12-4 TGTGCCAGTTCTCAGACTCGGAGCACTGAAGCTTTCTTT CASSQTRSTEAFF
TRBJ1-5 - - TRBV6-5 TGTGCCAGGGGGGCTGGACAGCCCCAGCATTTT CARGAGQPQHF
TRBJ1-4 - - TRBV29-1 TGCAGCGTTGAATACGGGGAAAAACTGTTTTTT CSVEYGEKLFF
TRBJ2-2 TRBD1 - TRBV28 TGTGCCAGCAGTTTATTCGGACAGGGAAGTGCCGGGGAGCTGTTTTTT CASSLFGQGSAGELFF
TRBJ2-5 - once TRBV18 TGTGCCAGCTCACCAGGCCTAGAGACCCAGTACTTC CASSPGLETQYF
TRBJ2-7 TRBD1 - TRBV29-1 TGCAGCGTTGTGACCGGGACAGGGAGCTCCTACGAGCAGTACTTC CSVVTGTGSSYEQYF
TRBJ1-6 TRBD1 - TRBV19 TGTGCCAGTAGTACCCGTCGGGACAGGGGCGATTCACCCCTCCACTTT CASSTRRDRGDSPLHF
TRBJ2-3 - - TRBV7-3 TGTGCCAGCAGCTTAGGGCCTCTGAGCACAGATACGCAGTATTTT CASSLGPLSTDTQYF
TRBJ2-1 TRBD2 few TRBV4-2 TGTGCCAGCAGCCAAGTAGCGGGGGGGCCATACAATGAGCAGTTCTTC CASSQVAGGPYNEQFF
TRBJ1-6 - once TRBV4-2 TGTGCCAGCAGCCAACAGGGATTACGCTGGGATTCACCCCTCCACTTT CASSQQGLRWDSPLHF
TRBJ2-1 TRBD2 - TRBV3-1/TRBV3-2 TGTGCCAGCAGCCAACGAACTTTAGCGGGGGGGCCGGGCTACAATGAGCAGTTCTTC CASSQRTLAGGPGYNEQFF
TRBJ1-5 - - TRBV15 TGTGCCACCTCGGAAGGACGGGGGCCCCAGCATTTT CATSEGRGPQHF
TRBJ1-1 TRBD1 - TRBV2 TGTGCCAGCAGGACGCCGGGACAGGGGTACACTGAAGCTTTCTTT CASRTPGQGYTEAFF
TRBJ2-7 TRBD1 once TRBV6-2/TRBV6-3 TGTGCCAGCAGTTATGAGACAGGGGCCTACGAGCAGTACTTC CASSYETGAYEQYF
TRBJ2-1 TRBD1 - TRBV28 TGTGCCAGCAGTTTATCGGGGACAGTATACAATGAGCAGTTCTTC CASSLSGTVYNEQFF
TRBJ2-5 TRBD2 - TRBV30 TGTGCCTGGAGTGTACAAATGGCTAGCGGGAAACAGACAAGACAAACCCAGTACTTC CAWSVQMASGKQTRQTQYF
TRBJ1-5 - - TRBV27 TGTGCCAGCGCACTCACTTTCCTTCAGCCCCAGCATTTT CASALTFLQPQHF
TRBJ1-1 - - TRBV11-2 TGTGCCAGCAGCCCCTCACCGCGGACTGAAGCTTTCTTT CASSPSPRTEAFF
TRBJ1-4 - - TRBV21-1 TGTGCCAGCAGCAAAGGAGGCGGGGGCGATGAAAAACTGTTTTTT CASSKGGGGDEKLFF
TRBJ1-2 - - TRBV18 TGTGCCAGCTCACCAAAGGGGTTTGACTATGGCTACACCTTC CASSPKGFDYGYTF
TRBJ2-3 - - TRBV20-1 TGCAGTGCTAGTGATTCTGGGGGCGTTTATTATACGCAGTATTTT CSASDSGGVYYTQYF
TRBJ1-2 - - TRBV7-9 TGTGCCAGCAGCTTAAGTGCGACAGTCGGCTACACCTTC CASSLSATVGYTF
TRBJ2-7 TRBD1 - TRBV3-1/TRBV3-2 TGTGCCAGCAGCCATCAACCCAGGGGGCTAGTATCCTACGAGCAGTACTTC CASSHQPRGLVSYEQYF
TRBJ2-5 - - TRBV15 TGTGCCACCAGAGTTCAGGGAAAGGGAGAGACCCAGTACTTC CATRVQGKGETQYF
TRBJ1-1 - - TRBV6-6 TGTGCCAGCAGTTACCCTTCGAGCACTGAAGCTTTCTTT CASSYPSSTEAFF
TRBJ1-2 TRBD1 - TRBV18 TGTGCCAGCTCACTGGGGACAGGGGCTTTGGGCTACACCTTC CASSLGTGALGYTF